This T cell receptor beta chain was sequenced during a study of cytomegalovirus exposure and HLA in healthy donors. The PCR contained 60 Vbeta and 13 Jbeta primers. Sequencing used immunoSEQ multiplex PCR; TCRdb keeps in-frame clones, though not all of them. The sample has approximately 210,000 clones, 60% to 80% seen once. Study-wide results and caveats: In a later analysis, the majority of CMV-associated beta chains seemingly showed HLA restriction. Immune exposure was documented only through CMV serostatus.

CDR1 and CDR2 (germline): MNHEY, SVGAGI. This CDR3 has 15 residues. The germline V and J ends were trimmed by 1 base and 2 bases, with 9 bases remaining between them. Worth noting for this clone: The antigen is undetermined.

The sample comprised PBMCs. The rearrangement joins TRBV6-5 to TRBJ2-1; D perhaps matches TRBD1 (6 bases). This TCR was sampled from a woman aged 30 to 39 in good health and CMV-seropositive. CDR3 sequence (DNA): TGTGCCAGCAGTTACTACAGGGAAACCTACAATGAGCAGTTCTTC. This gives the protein CASSYYRETYNEQFF.